This is a list of T cell receptor beta chains from one sample in a study of T cells after yellow fever vaccination. From the 5' RACE reads, TCRdb called clonotypes with MiXCR, one entry per CDR3 protein. The table shows hundreds of thousands of distinct CDR3 sequences, with around a sixth occurring only once. The input for sequencing was PBMCs, taken about 5 days after the first yellow fever vaccination. The source is a man aged 18 to 35 who received the YFV17D yellow fever vaccine. Each CDR3 is given with its conserved first and last residue. A D gene is named only where the DNA matches it firmly. Clone size is given for some rows only: seen once, a few or many times, or a class if the clone is expanded.

v_gene,abundance,d_gene,j_gene,CDR3aa,CDR3nt
TRBV3-1,few,.,TRBJ1-2,CASSPRIMGDYGYTF,TGTGCCAGCAGCCCCCGGATAATGGGGGACTATGGCTACACCTTC
TRBV7-9,many,.,TRBJ2-5,CASSPHGETQYF,TGTGCCAGCAGCCCCCACGGAGAGACCCAGTACTTC
TRBV11-2,.,.,TRBJ1-6,CASSFQQGVNSPLHF,TGTGCCAGCAGCTTCCAACAGGGAGTAAATTCACCCCTCCACTTT
TRBV20-1,.,TRBD2,TRBJ2-7,CSASSSGTYEQYF,TGCAGTGCCTCCTCTAGCGGAACCTACGAGCAGTACTTC
TRBV5-1,.,.,TRBJ1-1,CASSQVSGYLNTEAFF,TGCGCCAGCAGCCAAGTATCAGGGTACCTGAACACTGAAGCTTTCTTT
TRBV21-1,.,.,TRBJ2-1,CASHDSNNEQFF,TGTGCCAGCCATGACAGTAACAATGAGCAGTTCTTC
TRBV6-5,.,TRBD1,TRBJ1-2,CASSYRDRGTYGYTF,TGTGCCAGCAGTTACAGGGACAGGGGGACGTATGGCTACACCTTC
TRBV7-3,.,TRBD1,TRBJ2-2,CASSLRTGGDGELFF,TGTGCCAGCAGCTTAAGGACAGGGGGTGACGGGGAGCTGTTTTTT
TRBV7-2,.,TRBD1,TRBJ1-5,CASSTGTGSQPQHF,TGTGCCAGCAGCACCGGGACAGGGAGTCAGCCCCAGCATTTT
TRBV12-5,.,TRBD2,TRBJ2-3,CASGSIRTSGGTDTQYF,TGTGCTAGTGGTTCCATCCGGACTAGCGGGGGTACAGATACGCAGTATTTT
TRBV28,.,TRBD2,TRBJ2-5,CASSTPSGRLAGQETQYF,TGTGCCAGCAGTACGCCCTCGGGTCGACTAGCGGGGCAAGAGACCCAGTACTTC
TRBV28,few,TRBD1,TRBJ1-4,CASRPGGQGVGGEKLFF,TGTGCCAGCAGACCTGGTGGACAGGGGGTTGGTGGTGAAAAACTGTTTTTT
TRBV5-1,.,.,TRBJ1-1,CASSLEDWVNTEAFF,TGCGCCAGCAGCTTGGAGGACTGGGTAAACACTGAAGCTTTCTTT
TRBV5-1,.,.,TRBJ2-5,CASSLAPGLAGETQYF,TGCGCCAGCAGCTTGGCCCCGGGCCTGGCAGGAGAGACCCAGTACTTC
TRBV3-1,.,.,TRBJ1-5,CASSQTDRNQPQHF,TGTGCCAGCAGCCAAACGGACAGAAATCAGCCCCAGCATTTT
TRBV2,few,TRBD1,TRBJ1-6,CASIEDRTGGNSPLHF,TGTGCCAGCATCGAAGATCGGACAGGGGGAAATTCACCCCTCCACTTT
TRBV14,.,.,TRBJ2-5,CASSQDVLTQYF,TGTGCCAGCAGCCAAGACGTCTTGACCCAGTACTTC
TRBV5-6,.,.,TRBJ2-4,CASSLQGTAKNIQYF,TGTGCCAGCAGCTTGCAAGGGACGGCCAAAAACATTCAGTACTTC
TRBV3-1,.,.,TRBJ2-7,CASSLLAYEQYF,TGTGCCAGCAGCCTACTAGCCTACGAGCAGTACTTC
TRBV20-1,few,.,TRBJ2-1,CSARGYNEQFF,TGCAGTGCTAGAGGCTACAATGAGCAGTTCTTC
TRBV4-1,.,.,TRBJ2-3,CASSQEAGIYTDTQYF,TGCGCCAGCAGCCAAGAGGCCGGCATCTACACAGATACGCAGTATTTT
TRBV29-1,.,.,TRBJ2-7,CSVDVAGAPYEQYF,TGCAGCGTTGACGTGGCGGGGGCTCCCTACGAGCAGTACTTC
TRBV6-1,.,TRBD1,TRBJ2-2,CASYGGQGWTGELFF,TGTGCCAGTTATGGGGGACAGGGGTGGACCGGGGAGCTGTTTTTT
TRBV19,few,.,TRBJ1-5,CASSHKGGGNQPQHF,TGTGCCAGTAGTCACAAGGGAGGGGGCAATCAGCCCCAGCATTTT
TRBV4-1,.,TRBD1,TRBJ2-2,CASSLRGQGNTGELFF,TGCGCCAGCAGCCTAAGGGGGCAGGGAAACACCGGGGAGCTGTTTTTT
TRBV20-1,few,.,TRBJ2-3,CSATSDDSRTDTQYF,TGCAGTGCTACCTCGGACGACTCTCGCACAGATACGCAGTATTTT
TRBV6-5,.,TRBD2,TRBJ2-1,CASSYRELAGGDEQFF,TGTGCCAGCAGTTACCGAGAACTAGCGGGGGGCGATGAGCAGTTCTTC
TRBV6-2/TRBV6-3,.,.,TRBJ2-2,CASSYAGPSGELFF,TGTGCCAGCAGTTACGCCGGGCCGTCCGGGGAGCTGTTTTTT
TRBV9,few,.,TRBJ1-2,CASSVEYGFNYGYTF,TGTGCCAGCAGCGTAGAGTACGGTTTTAACTATGGCTACACCTTC
TRBV12-3/TRBV12-4,many,.,TRBJ2-3,CASSPPVSTSTDTQYF,TGTGCCAGCAGCCCCCCCGTCAGCACTAGCACAGATACGCAGTATTTT
TRBV7-2,.,TRBD2,TRBJ2-7,CASSFLLAGGYEQYF,TGTGCCAGCAGCTTTTTGTTAGCGGGGGGCTACGAGCAGTACTTC
TRBV12-5,.,TRBD1,TRBJ1-2,CASGSYLDRGSYGYTF,TGTGCTAGTGGTTCCTACTTGGACAGGGGGAGCTATGGCTACACCTTC
TRBV7-2,.,.,TRBJ1-5,CASSPSPSGPQHF,TGTGCCAGCAGCCCATCTCCCTCGGGACCCCAGCATTTT
TRBV12-3/TRBV12-4,few,.,TRBJ2-7,CASSFQLYEQYF,TGTGCCAGCAGTTTTCAGCTTTACGAGCAGTACTTC
TRBV11-2,few,.,TRBJ1-1,CASSLDRPEAFF,TGTGCCAGCAGCTTAGATCGCCCTGAAGCTTTCTTT
TRBV28,few,.,TRBJ2-4,CASSLGGGSGLAKNIQYF,TGTGCCAGCAGTTTGGGGGGTGGCAGCGGATTAGCCAAAAACATTCAGTACTTC
TRBV11-1,few,TRBD2,TRBJ2-2,CASSPPSGGSTGELFF,TGTGCCAGCAGCCCTCCTAGCGGGGGGTCCACCGGGGAGCTGTTTTTT
TRBV20-1,.,TRBD1,TRBJ1-5,CSAPTLQGNQPQHF,TGCAGTGCTCCGACCCTACAGGGGAATCAGCCCCAGCATTTT
TRBV4-1,.,TRBD1,TRBJ2-1,CASSQGGQGFYNEQFF,TGCGCCAGCAGCCAAGGGGGACAGGGCTTCTACAATGAGCAGTTCTTC
TRBV5-1,many,.,TRBJ2-1,CASSLGGHNEQFF,TGCGCCAGCAGCTTAGGAGGCCACAATGAGCAGTTCTTC